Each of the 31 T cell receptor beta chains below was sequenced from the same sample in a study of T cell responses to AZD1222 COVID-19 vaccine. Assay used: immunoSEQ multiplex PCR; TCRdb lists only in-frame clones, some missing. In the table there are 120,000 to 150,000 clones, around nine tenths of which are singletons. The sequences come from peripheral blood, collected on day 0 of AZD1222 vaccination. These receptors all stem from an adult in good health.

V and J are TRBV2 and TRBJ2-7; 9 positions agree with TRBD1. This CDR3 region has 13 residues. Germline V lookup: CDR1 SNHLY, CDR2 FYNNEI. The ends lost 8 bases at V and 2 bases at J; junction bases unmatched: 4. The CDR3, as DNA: TGTGCCAGCGCGGGACAGGGCCCCTACGAGCAGTACTTC. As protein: CASAGQGPYEQYF.

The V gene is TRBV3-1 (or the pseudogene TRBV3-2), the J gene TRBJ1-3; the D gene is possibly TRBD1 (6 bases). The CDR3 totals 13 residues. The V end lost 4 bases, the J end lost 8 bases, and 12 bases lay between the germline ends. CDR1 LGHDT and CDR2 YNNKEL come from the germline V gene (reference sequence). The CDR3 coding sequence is TGTGCCAGCAGCCCACAAGGGGGAGACACCATATATTTT. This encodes CASSPQGGDTIYF.

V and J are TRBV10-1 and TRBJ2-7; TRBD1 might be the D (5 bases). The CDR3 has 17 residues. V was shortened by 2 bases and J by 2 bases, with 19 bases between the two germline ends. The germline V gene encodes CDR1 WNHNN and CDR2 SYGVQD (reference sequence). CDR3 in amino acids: CASSEPGRTPDTYEQYF. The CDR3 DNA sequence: TGCGCCAGCAGTGAGCCCGGCAGGACACCCGACACCTACGAGCAGTACTTC.

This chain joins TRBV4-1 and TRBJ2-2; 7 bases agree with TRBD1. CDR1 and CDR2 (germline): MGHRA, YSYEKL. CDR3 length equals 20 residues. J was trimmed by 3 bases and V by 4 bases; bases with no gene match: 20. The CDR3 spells CASSRSRGGGKQGHTGELFF. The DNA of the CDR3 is TGCGCCAGCAGCCGTTCAAGAGGGGGTGGAAAACAGGGGCACACCGGGGAGCTGTTTTTT.

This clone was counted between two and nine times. CDR3 sequence reads: CASSAGTHTGEQYF. In DNA form, the CDR3 reads TGCGCCAGCAGCGCTGGGACACACACGGGCGAGCAGTACTTC. The chain carries TRBV5-1 and TRBJ2-7; possibly TRBD1 for D (6 bases). Germline V lookup: CDR1 SGHRS, CDR2 YFSETQ. There are 14 residues in the CDR3. Trimming shortened V by 4 bases and J by 6 bases, and 17 bases separated the two germline ends.

CDR3 residues: CASSNQYYGYTF. CDR3 DNA sequence: TGTGCCAGCAGCAATCAGTACTATGGCTACACCTTC. The chain couples TRBV3-1 (or the pseudogene TRBV3-2) to TRBJ1-2, with no clear D. Germline-derived CDR1 and CDR2 are LGHDT and YNNKEL (reference sequence). The CDR3 runs to 12 residues. V lost 5 bases and J 3 bases, leaving 7 bases between the germline ends.

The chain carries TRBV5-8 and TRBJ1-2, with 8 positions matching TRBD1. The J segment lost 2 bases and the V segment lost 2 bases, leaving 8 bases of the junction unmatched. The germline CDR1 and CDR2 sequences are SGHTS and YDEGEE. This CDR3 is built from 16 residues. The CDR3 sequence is CASSFAGTGWNYGYTF. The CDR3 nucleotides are TGTGCCAGCAGCTTCGCCGGGACAGGTTGGAACTATGGCTACACCTTC.

Written as DNA, the CDR3 is TGTGCCAGCAGCCCCGGGAGAGGGGACAATGAGCAGTTCTTC. Translated, it gives CASSPGRGDNEQFF. The chain joins TRBV6-5 to TRBJ2-1; maybe TRBD2 (6 bases). V was shortened by 6 bases and J by 5 bases, with 14 bases between the two germline ends. Looked up from germline, CDR1 is MNHEY and CDR2 is SVGAGI. The CDR3 spans 14 residues.

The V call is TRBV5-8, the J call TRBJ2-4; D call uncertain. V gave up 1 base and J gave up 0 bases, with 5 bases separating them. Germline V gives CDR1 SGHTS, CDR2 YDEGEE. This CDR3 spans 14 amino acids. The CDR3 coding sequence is TGTGCCAGCAGCTTGCTCTTAGCCAAAAACATTCAGTACTTC. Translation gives CASSLLLAKNIQYF.

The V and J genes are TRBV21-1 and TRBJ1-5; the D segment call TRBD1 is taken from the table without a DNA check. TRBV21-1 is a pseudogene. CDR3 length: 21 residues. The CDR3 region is CASSRGQGLSASAVPNQPQHF. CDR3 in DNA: TGTGCCAGCAGCAGAGGACAGGGGTTATCCGCTTCGGCGGTACCGAATCAGCCCCAGCATTTT.

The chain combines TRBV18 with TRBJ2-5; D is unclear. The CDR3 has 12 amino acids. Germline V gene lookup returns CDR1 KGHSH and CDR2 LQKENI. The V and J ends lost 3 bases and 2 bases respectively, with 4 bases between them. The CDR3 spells CASSPGQETQYF. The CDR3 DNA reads TGTGCCAGCTCACCGGGGCAAGAGACCCAGTACTTC.

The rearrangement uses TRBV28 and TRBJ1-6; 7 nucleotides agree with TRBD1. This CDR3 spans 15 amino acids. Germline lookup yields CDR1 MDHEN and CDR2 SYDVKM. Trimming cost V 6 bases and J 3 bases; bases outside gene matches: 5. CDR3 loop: CASRLRGRYNSPLHF. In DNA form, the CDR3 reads TGTGCCAGCAGGTTAAGGGGGCGCTATAATTCACCCCTCCACTTT.

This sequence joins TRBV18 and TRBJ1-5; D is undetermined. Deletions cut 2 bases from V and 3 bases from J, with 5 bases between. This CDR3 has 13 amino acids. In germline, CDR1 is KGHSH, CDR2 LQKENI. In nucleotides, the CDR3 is TGTGCCAGCTCACCAGCCGCCAATCAGCCCCAGCATTTT. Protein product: CASSPAANQPQHF. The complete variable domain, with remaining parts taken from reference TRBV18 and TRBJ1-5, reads NAGVMQNPRHLVRRRGQEARLRCSPMKGHSHVYWYRQLPEEGLKFMVYLQKENIIDESGMPKERFSAEFPKEGPSILRIQQVVRGDSAAYFCASSPAANQPQHFGDGTRLSIL.

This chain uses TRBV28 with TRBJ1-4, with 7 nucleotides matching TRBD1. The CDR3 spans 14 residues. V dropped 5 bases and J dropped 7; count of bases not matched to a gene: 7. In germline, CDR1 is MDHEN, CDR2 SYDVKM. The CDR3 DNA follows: TGTGCCAGCAGTACCGGGACAGTTCGTGAAAAACTGTTTTTT. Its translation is CASSTGTVREKLFF.

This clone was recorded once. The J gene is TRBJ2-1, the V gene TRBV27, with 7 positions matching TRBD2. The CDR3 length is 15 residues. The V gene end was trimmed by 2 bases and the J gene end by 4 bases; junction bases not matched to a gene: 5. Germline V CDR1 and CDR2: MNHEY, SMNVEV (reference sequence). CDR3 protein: CASSLASGTYNEQFF. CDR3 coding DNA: TGTGCCAGCAGTTTAGCTAGCGGTACGTACAATGAGCAGTTCTTC.

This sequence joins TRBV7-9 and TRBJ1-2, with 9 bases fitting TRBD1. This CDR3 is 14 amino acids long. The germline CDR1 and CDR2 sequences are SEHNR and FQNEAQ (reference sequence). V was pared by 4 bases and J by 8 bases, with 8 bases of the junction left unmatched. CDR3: CASSSTGGVRGYTF. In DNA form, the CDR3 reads TGTGCCAGCAGCTCTACAGGGGGCGTTCGGGGCTACACCTTC.

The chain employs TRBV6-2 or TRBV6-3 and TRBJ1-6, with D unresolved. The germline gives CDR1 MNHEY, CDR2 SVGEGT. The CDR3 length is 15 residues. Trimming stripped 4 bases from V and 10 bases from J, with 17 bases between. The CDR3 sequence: CASSLRTTDGSPLHF. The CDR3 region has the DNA TGTGCCAGCAGTTTGCGGACGACTGACGGATCACCCCTCCACTTT.

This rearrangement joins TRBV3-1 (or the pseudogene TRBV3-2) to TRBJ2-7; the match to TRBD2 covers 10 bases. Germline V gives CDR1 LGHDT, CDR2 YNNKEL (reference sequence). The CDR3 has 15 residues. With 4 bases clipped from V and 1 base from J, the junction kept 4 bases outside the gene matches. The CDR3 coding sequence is TGTGCCAGCAGCCCCCTAGCGGGGGAATCCTACGAGCAGTACTTC. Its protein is CASSPLAGESYEQYF.

CDR3 protein: CASSRTATAYEQYF. As DNA, the CDR3 is TGCGCCAGCAGCCGTACAGCTACAGCCTACGAGCAGTACTTC. The chain joins TRBV4-1 to TRBJ2-7; the D is unclear. This CDR3 spans 14 amino acids. Germline loops: CDR1 MGHRA, CDR2 YSYEKL. The V and J ends lost 4 bases and 2 bases respectively, with 12 bases between them.

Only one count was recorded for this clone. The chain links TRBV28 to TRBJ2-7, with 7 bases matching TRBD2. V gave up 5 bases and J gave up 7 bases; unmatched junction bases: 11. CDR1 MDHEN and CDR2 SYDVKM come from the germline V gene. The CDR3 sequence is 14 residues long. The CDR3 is CASSQSSGRVEQYF. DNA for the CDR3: TGTGCCAGCAGTCAGAGTTCGGGGAGGGTTGAGCAGTACTTC.

The DNA of the CDR3 is TGTGCCAGCAGCCAAGATTGGGTCAAGCGGGAAAAACTGTTTTTT. Its translation: CASSQDWVKREKLFF. This sequence joins TRBV4-2 and TRBJ1-4; the D is unclear. The ends were cut back, 0 bases at V and 8 bases at J, with 13 bases in the middle. The germline V gene has CDR1 LGHNA and CDR2 YNFKEQ. The CDR3 length is 15 residues.

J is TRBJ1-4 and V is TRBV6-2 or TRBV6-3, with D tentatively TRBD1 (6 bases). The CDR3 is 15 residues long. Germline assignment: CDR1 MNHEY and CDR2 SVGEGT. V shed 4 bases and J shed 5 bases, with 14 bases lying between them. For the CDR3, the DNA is TGTGCCAGCAGTTCCGGACAGCCCAACAATGAAAAACTGTTTTTT. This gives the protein CASSSGQPNNEKLFF.

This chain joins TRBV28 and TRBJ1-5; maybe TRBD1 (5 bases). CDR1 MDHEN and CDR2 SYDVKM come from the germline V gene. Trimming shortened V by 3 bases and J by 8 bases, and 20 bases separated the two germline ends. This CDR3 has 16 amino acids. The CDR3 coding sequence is TGTGCCAGCAGTTTTGCTCAGGGAGACCCACGGGAGCCCCAGCATTTT. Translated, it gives CASSFAQGDPREPQHF. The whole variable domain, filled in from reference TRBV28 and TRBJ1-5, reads DVKVTQSSRYLVKRTGEKVFLECVQDMDHENMFWYRQDPGLGLRLIYFSYDVKMKEKGDIPEGYSVSREKKERFSLILESASTNQTSMYLCASSFAQGDPREPQHFGDGTRLSIL.

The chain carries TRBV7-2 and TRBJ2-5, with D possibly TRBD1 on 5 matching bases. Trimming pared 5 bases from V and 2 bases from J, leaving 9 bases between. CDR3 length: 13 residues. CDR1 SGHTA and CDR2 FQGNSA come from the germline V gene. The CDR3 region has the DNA TGTGCCAGCAGCACCAGACAGCAAGAGACCCAGTACTTC. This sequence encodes CASSTRQQETQYF.

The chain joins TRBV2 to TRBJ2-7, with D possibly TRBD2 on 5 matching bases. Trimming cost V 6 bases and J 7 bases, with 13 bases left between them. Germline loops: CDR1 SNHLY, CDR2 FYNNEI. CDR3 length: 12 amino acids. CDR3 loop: CASSDRTGEQYF. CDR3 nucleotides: TGTGCCAGCAGCGATCGGACTGGGGAGCAGTACTTC.

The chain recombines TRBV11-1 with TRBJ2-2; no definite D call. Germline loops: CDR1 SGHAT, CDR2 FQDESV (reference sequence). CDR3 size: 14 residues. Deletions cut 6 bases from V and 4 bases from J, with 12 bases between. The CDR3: CASSPGRITGELFF. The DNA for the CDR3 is TGTGCCAGCAGTCCCGGACGGATCACCGGGGAGCTGTTTTTT.

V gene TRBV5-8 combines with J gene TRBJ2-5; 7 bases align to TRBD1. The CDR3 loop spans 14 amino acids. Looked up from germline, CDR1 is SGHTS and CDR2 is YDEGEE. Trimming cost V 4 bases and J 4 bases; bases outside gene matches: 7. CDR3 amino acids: CASSPPTGLETQYF. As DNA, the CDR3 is TGTGCCAGCAGCCCGCCGACAGGGCTAGAGACCCAGTACTTC.

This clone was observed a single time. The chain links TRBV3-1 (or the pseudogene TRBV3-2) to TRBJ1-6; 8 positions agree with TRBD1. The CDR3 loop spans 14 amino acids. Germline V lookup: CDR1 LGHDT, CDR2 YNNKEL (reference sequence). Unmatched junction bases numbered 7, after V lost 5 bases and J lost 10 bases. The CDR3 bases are TGTGCCAGCAGCACGGACAGGGTGGGCTCACCCCTCCACTTT. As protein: CASSTDRVGSPLHF.

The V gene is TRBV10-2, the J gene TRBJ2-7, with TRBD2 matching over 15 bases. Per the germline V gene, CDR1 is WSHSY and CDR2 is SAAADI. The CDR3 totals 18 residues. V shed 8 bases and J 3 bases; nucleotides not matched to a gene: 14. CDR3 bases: TGCGCCAGCCCGAGGGGAGGACTAGCGGGAGGGCCTCACTACGAGCAGTACTTC. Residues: CASPRGGLAGGPHYEQYF.

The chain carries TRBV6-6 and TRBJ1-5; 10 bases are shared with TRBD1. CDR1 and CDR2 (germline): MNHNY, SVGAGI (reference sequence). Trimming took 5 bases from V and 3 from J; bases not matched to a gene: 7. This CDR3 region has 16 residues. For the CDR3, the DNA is TGTGCCAGCAGTACAAGGACAGGGGGGTCCAATCAGCCCCAGCATTTT. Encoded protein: CASSTRTGGSNQPQHF.

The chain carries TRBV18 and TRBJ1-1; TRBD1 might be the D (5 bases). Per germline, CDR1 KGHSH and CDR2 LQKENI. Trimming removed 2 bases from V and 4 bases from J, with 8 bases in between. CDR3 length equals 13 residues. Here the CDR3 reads CASSPEGSTEAFF. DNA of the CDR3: TGTGCCAGCTCACCAGAGGGGTCCACTGAAGCTTTCTTT.